These T cell receptor beta chains were read from a single sample in a study of blood T cell repertoires in COVID-19. TCRdb's table, derived via immunoSEQ multiplex PCR, lists solely in-frame clones and lacks some. The table records roughly 190,000 clones, around 83% of them present only once. Sequencing was carried out using peripheral blood. These receptors came from a woman aged 80 or over in a cohort sampled during active or convalescent COVID-19. Both conserved end residues are part of each CDR3. The order of the fields is CDR3 DNA, CDR3 protein, J gene, V gene, D gene, clone size. A D gene is named only where the DNA matches it firmly. Part of the rows lack a size; the others show once, few, many or a class for expanded clones.

CDR3 DNA: TGTGCCAGCAGCATTGGGACAGGGAATTCACCCCTCCACTTT
CDR3 protein: CASSIGTGNSPLHF
J gene: TRBJ1-6
V gene: TRBV11-2
D gene: TRBD1
clone size: .

CDR3 DNA: TGCAGCGTTGAAGGAGTACCAGGCGCCCAAGAGACCCAGTACTTC
CDR3 protein: CSVEGVPGAQETQYF
J gene: TRBJ2-5
V gene: TRBV29-1
D gene: .
clone size: .

CDR3 DNA: TGTGCCAGCAGCGTAGCAGGGGTGAACACTGAAGCTTTCTTT
CDR3 protein: CASSVAGVNTEAFF
J gene: TRBJ1-1
V gene: TRBV9
D gene: .
clone size: .

CDR3 DNA: TGCGCCAGCAAGGGGACTAGCGGCGGTGAGCAGTTCTTC
CDR3 protein: CASKGTSGGEQFF
J gene: TRBJ2-1
V gene: TRBV5-1
D gene: TRBD2
clone size: .

CDR3 DNA: TGTGCCAGCAGCGGGGGGGGTAGCAATCAGCCCCAGCATTTT
CDR3 protein: CASSGGGSNQPQHF
J gene: TRBJ1-5
V gene: TRBV3-1/TRBV3-2
D gene: .
clone size: many

CDR3 DNA: TGTGCCAGCAGAGGACAGCCCCCTCGACACTTCGACGAGCAGTACTTC
CDR3 protein: CASRGQPPRHFDEQYF
J gene: TRBJ2-7
V gene: TRBV28
D gene: .
clone size: .

CDR3 DNA: TGTGCCAGCAGTTACTCTGGGAGGCAGCCCCAGCATTTT
CDR3 protein: CASSYSGRQPQHF
J gene: TRBJ1-5
V gene: TRBV6-5
D gene: .
clone size: .

CDR3 DNA: TGTGCCAGCTCACCACTTTCAGATGCCTATAATTCACCCCTCCACTTT
CDR3 protein: CASSPLSDAYNSPLHF
J gene: TRBJ1-6
V gene: TRBV18
D gene: .
clone size: .

CDR3 DNA: TGTGCCAGCAGTTTAAGCCTGACTAGCGGGAAAGCAAATGAGCAGTTCTTC
CDR3 protein: CASSLSLTSGKANEQFF
J gene: TRBJ2-1
V gene: TRBV28
D gene: TRBD2
clone size: .

CDR3 DNA: TGTGCCAGCAGCCGACCACCGGAGACTGAAGCTTTCTTT
CDR3 protein: CASSRPPETEAFF
J gene: TRBJ1-1
V gene: TRBV5-4
D gene: .
clone size: .

CDR3 DNA: TGTGCCAGTAGAAGGACAGCCTCTCCCAAGGGACAAGAGACCCAGTACTTC
CDR3 protein: CASRRTASPKGQETQYF
J gene: TRBJ2-5
V gene: TRBV19
D gene: .
clone size: .

CDR3 DNA: TGTGCCAGCTCGCTACAGGGGTGGGAGTCCTACGAGCAGTACTTC
CDR3 protein: CASSLQGWESYEQYF
J gene: TRBJ2-7
V gene: TRBV18
D gene: TRBD1
clone size: .

CDR3 DNA: TGCGCCAGCAGTGAGGGACAGAGTCAAAAACTGTTTTTT
CDR3 protein: CASSEGQSQKLFF
J gene: TRBJ1-4
V gene: TRBV10-1
D gene: .
clone size: .

CDR3 DNA: TGCAGCGTTGAAAGCGGCGCGGGAGCTGGAAACACCGGGGAGCTGTTTTTT
CDR3 protein: CSVESGAGAGNTGELFF
J gene: TRBJ2-2
V gene: TRBV29-1
D gene: TRBD2
clone size: .

CDR3 DNA: TGCGCCAGCAGCCAAGTTTGGGGGCCTGGGGAAAAACTGTTTTTT
CDR3 protein: CASSQVWGPGEKLFF
J gene: TRBJ1-4
V gene: TRBV4-1
D gene: .
clone size: .

CDR3 DNA: TGTGCCAGCAGTTTACCAGGGGCTGGAAACACCATATATTTT
CDR3 protein: CASSLPGAGNTIYF
J gene: TRBJ1-3
V gene: TRBV7-9
D gene: .
clone size: .

CDR3 DNA: TGTGCCAGCAGCCCCGGACTAGCGGGAGACAATGAGCAGTTCTTC
CDR3 protein: CASSPGLAGDNEQFF
J gene: TRBJ2-1
V gene: TRBV11-3
D gene: TRBD2
clone size: .

CDR3 DNA: TGCGCCAGCAGCCAAACCCGCGGGGGAGGGATAAGCTCCTACGAGCAGTACTTC
CDR3 protein: CASSQTRGGGISSYEQYF
J gene: TRBJ2-7
V gene: TRBV4-1
D gene: TRBD2
clone size: once

CDR3 DNA: TGTGCCAGCAGCTACCGACCGGGACTAGCGGGGGGTACGAGCTCCTACGAGCAGTACTTC
CDR3 protein: CASSYRPGLAGGTSSYEQYF
J gene: TRBJ2-7
V gene: TRBV11-3
D gene: TRBD2
clone size: .

CDR3 DNA: TGTGCCAGCAGGCCGGGACTAGCGGGAGCGGGGATTCAGTACTTC
CDR3 protein: CASRPGLAGAGIQYF
J gene: TRBJ2-4
V gene: TRBV6-5
D gene: TRBD2
clone size: .

CDR3 DNA: TGTGCCAGCAGCAAAAGACAGGGCGGCACTGAAGCTTTCTTT
CDR3 protein: CASSKRQGGTEAFF
J gene: TRBJ1-1
V gene: TRBV11-2
D gene: TRBD1
clone size: .

CDR3 DNA: TGTGCCAGCAGCTTAAGAGAGCTGGCGGGGGGGCCGGCCAAAAACATTCAGTACTTC
CDR3 protein: CASSLRELAGGPAKNIQYF
J gene: TRBJ2-4
V gene: TRBV7-2
D gene: TRBD2
clone size: .

CDR3 DNA: TGTGCCAGCAGCCTAAACCAGGACTCTAGGTTCTTC
CDR3 protein: CASSLNQDSRFF
J gene: TRBJ2-1
V gene: TRBV7-9
D gene: .
clone size: .

CDR3 DNA: TGTGCCTGGAGTCAAGGGGCAGGGGGCTTCACTGAAGCTTTCTTT
CDR3 protein: CAWSQGAGGFTEAFF
J gene: TRBJ1-1
V gene: TRBV30
D gene: TRBD1
clone size: .

CDR3 DNA: TGTGCCAGCAGCTTAGCCCAGGGACTTGAGCAGTACTTC
CDR3 protein: CASSLAQGLEQYF
J gene: TRBJ2-7
V gene: TRBV11-3
D gene: .
clone size: .